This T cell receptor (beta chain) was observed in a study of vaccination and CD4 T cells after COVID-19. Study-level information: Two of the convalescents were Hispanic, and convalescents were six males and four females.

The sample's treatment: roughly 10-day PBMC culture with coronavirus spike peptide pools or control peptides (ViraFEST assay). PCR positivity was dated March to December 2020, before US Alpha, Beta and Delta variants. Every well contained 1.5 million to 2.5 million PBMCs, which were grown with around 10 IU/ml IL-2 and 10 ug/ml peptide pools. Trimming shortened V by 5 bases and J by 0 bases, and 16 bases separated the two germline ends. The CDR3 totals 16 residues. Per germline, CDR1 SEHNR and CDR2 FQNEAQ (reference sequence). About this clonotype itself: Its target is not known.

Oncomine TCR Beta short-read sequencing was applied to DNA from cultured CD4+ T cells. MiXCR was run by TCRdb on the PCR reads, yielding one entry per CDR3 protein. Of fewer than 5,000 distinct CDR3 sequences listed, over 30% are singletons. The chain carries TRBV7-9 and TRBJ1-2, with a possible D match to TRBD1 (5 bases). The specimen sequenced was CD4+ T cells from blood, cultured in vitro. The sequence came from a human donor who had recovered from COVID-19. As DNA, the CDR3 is TGTGCCAGCAGCCCCCTGGGGGGGGGAACTAACTATGGCTACACCTTC. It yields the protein CASSPLGGGTNYGYTF. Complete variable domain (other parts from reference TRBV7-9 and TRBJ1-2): DTGVSQNPRHKITKRGQNVTFRCDPISEHNRLYWYRQTLGQGPEFLTYFQNEAQLEKSRLLSDRFSAERPKGSFSTLEIQRTEQGDSAMYLCASSPLGGGTNYGYTFGSGTRLTVV.